Given below is one TCR beta chain in context. The repertoire was sequenced with immunoSEQ multiplex PCR; TCRdb's copy has only in-frame clones and lacks some. The sample records some 170,000 clones, around nine tenths being singletons. This sample was included in a study of cytomegalovirus exposure and HLA in healthy donors. Trimming shortened V by 0 bases and J by 7 bases, and 3 bases separated the two germline ends. The germline V gene encodes CDR1 LGHNA and CDR2 YNFKEQ. This CDR3 is 11 amino acids long. The rearrangement links TRBV4-2 to TRBJ1-1; D call uncertain. This clonotype was obtained from a man aged 18 to 35 in good health and CMV-seropositive. The sample was PBMCs. The CDR3 region has the DNA TGTGCCAGCAGCCAAGATAGTGAAGCTTTCTTT. Its translation is CASSQDSEAFF.